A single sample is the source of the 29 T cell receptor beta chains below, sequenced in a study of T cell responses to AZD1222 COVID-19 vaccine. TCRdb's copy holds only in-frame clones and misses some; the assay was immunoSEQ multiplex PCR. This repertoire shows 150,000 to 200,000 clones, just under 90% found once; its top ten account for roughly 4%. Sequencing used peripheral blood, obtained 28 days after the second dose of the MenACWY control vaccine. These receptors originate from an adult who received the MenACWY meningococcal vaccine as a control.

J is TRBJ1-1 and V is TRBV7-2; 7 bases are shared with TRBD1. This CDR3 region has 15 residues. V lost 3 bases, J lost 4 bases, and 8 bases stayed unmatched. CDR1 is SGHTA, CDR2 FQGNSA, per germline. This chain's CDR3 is CASSFTTGRGTEAFF. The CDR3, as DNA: TGTGCCAGCAGCTTTACGACAGGGAGGGGCACTGAAGCTTTCTTT.

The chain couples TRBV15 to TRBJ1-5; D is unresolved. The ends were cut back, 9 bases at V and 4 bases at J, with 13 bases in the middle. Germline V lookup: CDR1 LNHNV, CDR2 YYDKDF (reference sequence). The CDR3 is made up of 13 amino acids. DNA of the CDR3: TGTGCCACTCAGTATCGGTTTAATCAGCCCCAGCATTTT. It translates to CATQYRFNQPQHF.

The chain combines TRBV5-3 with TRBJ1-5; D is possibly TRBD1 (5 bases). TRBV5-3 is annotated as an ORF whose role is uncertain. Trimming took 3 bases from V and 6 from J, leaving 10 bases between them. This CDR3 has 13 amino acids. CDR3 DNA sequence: TGTGCCAGAAGCTATCTGGGGACTCAGCCCCAGCATTTT. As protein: CARSYLGTQPQHF.

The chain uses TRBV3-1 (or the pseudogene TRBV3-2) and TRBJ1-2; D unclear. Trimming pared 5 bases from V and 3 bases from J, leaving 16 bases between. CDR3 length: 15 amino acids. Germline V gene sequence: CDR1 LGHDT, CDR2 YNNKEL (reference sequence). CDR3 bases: TGTGCCAGCAGCGCACACGGGGTTTGGGACTATGGCTACACCTTC. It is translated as CASSAHGVWDYGYTF.

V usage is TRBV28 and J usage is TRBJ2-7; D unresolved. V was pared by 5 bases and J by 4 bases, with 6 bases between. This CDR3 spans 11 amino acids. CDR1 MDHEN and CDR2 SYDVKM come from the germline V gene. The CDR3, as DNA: TGTGCCAGCAGTAGTGATTACGAGCAGTACTTC. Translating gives CASSSDYEQYF.

The CDR3 sequence is CASSDDWDTILYGYTF. As DNA, the CDR3 is TGTGCCAGCAGTGATGATTGGGACACCATCCTCTATGGCTACACCTTC. The chain carries TRBV6-1 and TRBJ1-2; a weak D match, TRBD1 (6 bases). Trimming shortened V by 3 bases and J by 4 bases, and 18 bases separated the two germline ends. The CDR3 is 16 residues long. The germline CDR1 and CDR2 sequences are MNHNS and SASEGT.

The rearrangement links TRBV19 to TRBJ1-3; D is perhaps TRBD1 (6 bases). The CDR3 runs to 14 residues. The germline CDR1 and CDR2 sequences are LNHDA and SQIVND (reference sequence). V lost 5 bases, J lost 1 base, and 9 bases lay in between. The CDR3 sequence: CASSRQASGNTIYF. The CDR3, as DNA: TGTGCCAGTAGTCGACAGGCATCTGGAAACACCATATATTTT.

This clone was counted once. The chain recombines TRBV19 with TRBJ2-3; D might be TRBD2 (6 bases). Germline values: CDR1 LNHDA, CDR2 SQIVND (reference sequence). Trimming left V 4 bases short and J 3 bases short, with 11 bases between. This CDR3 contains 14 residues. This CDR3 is CASSTKEGTDTQYF. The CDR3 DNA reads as TGTGCCAGTAGTACGAAGGAGGGGACAGATACGCAGTATTTT.

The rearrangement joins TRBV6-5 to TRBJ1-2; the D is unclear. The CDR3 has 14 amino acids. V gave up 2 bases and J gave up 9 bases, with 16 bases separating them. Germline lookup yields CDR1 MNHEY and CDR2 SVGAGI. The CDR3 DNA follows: TGTGCCAGCAGTTACCTCACGGGAACCCCCAGCTACACCTTC. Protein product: CASSYLTGTPSYTF.

CDR3 protein: CASSPPAGSDYGYTF. The CDR3 region has the DNA TGTGCCAGCTCACCACCGGCAGGTAGTGACTATGGCTACACCTTC. The J gene is TRBJ1-2, the V gene TRBV18; D call uncertain. The CDR3 runs 15 residues. V was shortened by 0 bases and J by 3 bases, with 11 bases between the two germline ends. CDR1 KGHSH and CDR2 LQKENI come from the germline V gene. The full variable domain, rest sourced from reference TRBV18 and TRBJ1-2, is NAGVMQNPRHLVRRRGQEARLRCSPMKGHSHVYWYRQLPEEGLKFMVYLQKENIIDESGMPKERFSAEFPKEGPSILRIQQVVRGDSAAYFCASSPPAGSDYGYTFGSGTRLTVV.

The CDR3 DNA sequence: TGTGCCAGCTTGGGGACAGGTTTCTACGAGCAGTACTTC. Its protein product is CASLGTGFYEQYF. The chain employs TRBV27 and TRBJ2-7; 8 bases agree with TRBD1. The CDR3 is made up of 13 amino acids. With V trimmed by 8 bases and J by 3 bases, 6 bases remained unmatched. Germline V gene lookup returns CDR1 MNHEY and CDR2 SMNVEV (reference sequence).

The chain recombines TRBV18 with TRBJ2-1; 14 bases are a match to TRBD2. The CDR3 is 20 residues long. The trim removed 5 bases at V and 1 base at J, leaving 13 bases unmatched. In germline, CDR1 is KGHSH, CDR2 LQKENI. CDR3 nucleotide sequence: TGTGCCAGCTCATCATTCGTCCCGGGACTAGCGGGAGCATCCTACAATGAGCAGTTCTTC. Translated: CASSSFVPGLAGASYNEQFF.

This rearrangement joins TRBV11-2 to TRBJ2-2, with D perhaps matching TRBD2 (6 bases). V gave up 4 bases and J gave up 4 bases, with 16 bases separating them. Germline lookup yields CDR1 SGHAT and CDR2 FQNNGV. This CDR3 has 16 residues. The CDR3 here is CASSSPGLPGTGELFF. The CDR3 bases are TGTGCCAGCAGCTCCCCGGGACTCCCCGGCACCGGGGAGCTGTTTTTT.

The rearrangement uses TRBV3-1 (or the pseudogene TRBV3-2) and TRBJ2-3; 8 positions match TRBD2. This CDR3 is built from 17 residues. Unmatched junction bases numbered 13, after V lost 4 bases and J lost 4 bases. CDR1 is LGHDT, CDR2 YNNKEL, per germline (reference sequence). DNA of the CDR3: TGTGCCAGCAGCCCGCAAACCTCGAGCGGGAGCGCAGATACGCAGTATTTT. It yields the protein CASSPQTSSGSADTQYF.

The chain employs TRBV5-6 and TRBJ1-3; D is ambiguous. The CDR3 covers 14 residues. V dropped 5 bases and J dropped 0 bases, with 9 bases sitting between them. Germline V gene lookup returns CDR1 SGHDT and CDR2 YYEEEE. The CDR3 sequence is CASRGSSSGNTIYF. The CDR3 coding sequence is TGTGCCAGCAGGGGGTCTAGCTCTGGAAACACCATATATTTT.

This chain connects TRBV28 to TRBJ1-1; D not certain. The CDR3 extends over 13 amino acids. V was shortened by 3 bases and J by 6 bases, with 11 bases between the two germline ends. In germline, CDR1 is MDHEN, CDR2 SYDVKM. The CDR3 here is CASSFWEEAEAFF. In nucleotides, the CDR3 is TGTGCCAGCAGTTTCTGGGAGGAAGCTGAAGCTTTCTTT.

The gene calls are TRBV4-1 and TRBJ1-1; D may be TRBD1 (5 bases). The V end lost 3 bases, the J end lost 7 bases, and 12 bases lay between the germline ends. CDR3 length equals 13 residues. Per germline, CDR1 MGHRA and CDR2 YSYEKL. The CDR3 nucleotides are TGCGCCAGCAGCCAGTCTACAGGCCTTGAAGCTTTCTTT. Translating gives CASSQSTGLEAFF.

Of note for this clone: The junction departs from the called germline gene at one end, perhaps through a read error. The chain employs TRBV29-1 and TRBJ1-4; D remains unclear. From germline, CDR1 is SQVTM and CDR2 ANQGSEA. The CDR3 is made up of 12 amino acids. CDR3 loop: CSVEQAPKYLAF. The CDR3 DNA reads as TGCAGCGTTGAACAGGCCCCTAAATATTTGGCATTT.

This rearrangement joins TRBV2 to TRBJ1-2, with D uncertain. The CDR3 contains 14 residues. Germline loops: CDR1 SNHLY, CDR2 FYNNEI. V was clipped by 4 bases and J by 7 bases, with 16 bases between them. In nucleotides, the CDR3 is TGTGCCAGCAGTGGCTCCGGACCCACTGGTGGCTACACCTTC. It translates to CASSGSGPTGGYTF.

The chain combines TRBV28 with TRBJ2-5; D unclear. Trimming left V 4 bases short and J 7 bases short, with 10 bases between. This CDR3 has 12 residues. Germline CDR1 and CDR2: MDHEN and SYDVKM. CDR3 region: CASSSTPGTQYF. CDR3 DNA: TGTGCCAGCAGTTCCACCCCGGGGACCCAGTACTTC. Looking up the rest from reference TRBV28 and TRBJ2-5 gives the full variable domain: DVKVTQSSRYLVKRTGEKVFLECVQDMDHENMFWYRQDPGLGLRLIYFSYDVKMKEKGDIPEGYSVSREKKERFSLILESASTNQTSMYLCASSSTPGTQYFGPGTRLLVL.

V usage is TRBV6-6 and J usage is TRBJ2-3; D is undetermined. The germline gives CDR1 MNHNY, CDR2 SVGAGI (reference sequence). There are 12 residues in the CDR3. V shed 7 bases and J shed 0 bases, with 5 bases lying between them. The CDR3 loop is CASTPSTDTQYF. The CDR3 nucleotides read TGTGCCAGCACTCCTAGCACAGATACGCAGTATTTT.

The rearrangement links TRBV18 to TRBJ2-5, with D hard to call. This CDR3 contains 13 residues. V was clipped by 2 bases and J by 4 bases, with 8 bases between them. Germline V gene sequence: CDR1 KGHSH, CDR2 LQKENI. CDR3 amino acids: CASSPGPGETQYF. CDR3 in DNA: TGTGCCAGCTCACCAGGACCTGGAGAGACCCAGTACTTC.

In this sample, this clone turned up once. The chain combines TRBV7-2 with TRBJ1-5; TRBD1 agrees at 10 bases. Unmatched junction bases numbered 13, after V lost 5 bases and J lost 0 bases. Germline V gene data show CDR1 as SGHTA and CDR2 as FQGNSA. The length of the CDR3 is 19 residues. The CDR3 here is CASSRISGQGMGSNQPQHF. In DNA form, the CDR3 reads TGTGCCAGCAGCAGAATTTCGGGACAGGGGATGGGTAGCAATCAGCCCCAGCATTTT.

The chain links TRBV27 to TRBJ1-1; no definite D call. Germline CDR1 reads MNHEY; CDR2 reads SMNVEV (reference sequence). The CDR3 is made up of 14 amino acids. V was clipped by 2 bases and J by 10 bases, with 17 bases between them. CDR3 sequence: CASSLAGSGISAFF. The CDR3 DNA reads TGTGCCAGCAGTTTAGCGGGTTCGGGGATTTCAGCTTTCTTT.

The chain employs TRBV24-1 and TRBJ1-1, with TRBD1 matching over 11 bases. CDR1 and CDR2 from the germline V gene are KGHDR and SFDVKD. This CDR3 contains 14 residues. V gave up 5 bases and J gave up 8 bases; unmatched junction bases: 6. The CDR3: CATSAGTGGEEAFF. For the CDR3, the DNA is TGTGCCACCAGTGCCGGGACAGGGGGAGAGGAAGCTTTCTTT.

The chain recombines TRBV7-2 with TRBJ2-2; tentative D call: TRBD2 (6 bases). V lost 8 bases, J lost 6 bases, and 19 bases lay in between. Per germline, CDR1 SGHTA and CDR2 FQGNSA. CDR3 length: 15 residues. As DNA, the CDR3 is TGTGCCAGCGGACGGTCCGGGAGAATCTCCGGGGAGCTGTTTTTT. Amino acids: CASGRSGRISGELFF.

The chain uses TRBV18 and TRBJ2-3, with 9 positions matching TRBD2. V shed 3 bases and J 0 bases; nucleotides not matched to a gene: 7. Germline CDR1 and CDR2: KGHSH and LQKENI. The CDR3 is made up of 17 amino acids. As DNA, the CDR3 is TGTGCCAGCTCACCGTGGCGGGAGGGGACTAGCACAGATACGCAGTATTTT. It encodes CASSPWREGTSTDTQYF.

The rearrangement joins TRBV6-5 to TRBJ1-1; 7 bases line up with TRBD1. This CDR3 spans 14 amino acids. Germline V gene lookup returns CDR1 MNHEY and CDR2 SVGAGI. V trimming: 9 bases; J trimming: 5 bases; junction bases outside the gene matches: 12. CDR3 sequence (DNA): TGTGCCAGTGATCGACAGGGCCGTGGGACTGAAGCTTTCTTT. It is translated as CASDRQGRGTEAFF.

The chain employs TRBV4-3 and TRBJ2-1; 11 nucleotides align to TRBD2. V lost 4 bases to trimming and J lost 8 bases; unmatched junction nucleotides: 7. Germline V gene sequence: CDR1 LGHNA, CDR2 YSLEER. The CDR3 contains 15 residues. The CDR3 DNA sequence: TGCGCCAGCAGCCCGCGACTAGCGGGAAGCGATGAGCAGTTCTTC. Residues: CASSPRLAGSDEQFF.